This record looks at one T cell receptor (beta chain) sequence and its context. In its sample, this clonotype was seen many times. The antigen it recognizes is unknown. Per-base quality was not reported, and no clone a single base away is much larger than it. Stable Graves' hyperthyroidism was defined as no progression to ophthalmopathy during 18 months of follow-up. Hyperthyroidism patients were newly diagnosed, with disease duration under 2 months, and aged 18 to 65 years. Any patient with an uncontrolled infection, another autoimmune disease, pregnancy or lactation was excluded. Clinical symptoms, serum thyroxine and TRAb, thyroid ultrasound, and orbital computed tomography formed the basis for the diagnoses. PBMCs were isolated from more than 8 ml of fresh peripheral blood by Ficoll-Paque density gradient centrifugation. Total RNA was extracted using Trizol reagent, and RNA quality was assessed on an Agilent 2100 Bioanalyzer.

Via the germline V gene, CDR1 is SNHLY and CDR2 FYNNEI. Trimming takes 4 bases off V and 5 bases off J; junction bases not matched to a gene: 7. The CDR3 spans 14 residues, from the cysteine through the phenylalanine. Only CDR3 DNA remains: 42 bases, in frame from the first base. This entry is derived from a study of T cells in Graves' hyperthyroidism and ophthalmopathy (dated by TCRdb to about 2019). Turning to the overall study: Peripheral blood was collected at initial diagnosis, before any treatment. The 95 to 100 discovery patients were randomly divided into training and test sets at a 7:3 ratio. The study also compared thyroid tissue and blood T-cell repertoires from over 5 Graves' hyperthyroidism patients. To identify distinguishing TCR V-J signatures, a discovery cohort of around 100 patients was used, comprising some 45 with Graves' ophthalmopathy and about 59 with stable Graves' hyperthyroidism. An independent validation cohort of under 20 hyperthyroidism patients and over 15 patients who later progressed to ophthalmopathy tested prospective prediction of ophthalmopathy. Following sampling, methimazole starting at 30 mg daily was given to hyperthyroidism patients, and high-dose intravenous methylprednisolone was given to ophthalmopathy patients. The paper reports TCR Vbeta CDR3 sequencing of about 140 peripheral blood samples: around 45 ophthalmopathy, roughly 80 hyperthyroidism and around 17 progressor patients.

Amplification of TCR beta CDR3 regions was carried out from RNA transcripts. For the first round of RT-PCR on the TCR CDR3, the HTBI primer set was used together with the Qiagen OneStep RT-PCR kit. Libraries were constructed in a second round of multiplex PCR, after which size selection and purification were performed. The libraries were sequenced on an Illumina HiSeq2000 using paired-end 100 bp reads. In the original analysis: Raw data were processed with SOAPnuke, discarding reads with adapters, uncalled bases, mean Phred below 15, or no exact constant-primer or identifier match. High-quality paired reads were merged using COPE v1.2.5, and each unique nucleotide sequence was defined as a clonotype. MiTCR v1.1 was used to align the clonotypes against IMGT TRBV, TRBD and TRBJ reference segments. Only V-J combinations with frequency above 0.0001, covering about 99% of repertoires, were analysed. The TCS score was defined as the ratio of F50 (clonal expansion) to E x V (chaos), calculated using BLOSUM62-based TCRdist between CDR3 peptides within each V-J. Welch's t-statistics and random forest reduced roughly 500 V-J features to under 15, which were used in a naive Bayes classifier (R e1071). Thyroid-blood repertoire similarity was quantified with the Morisita-Horn index. In TCRdb, the public reads were trimmed at Q25 with fastp and aligned with MiXCR, with productive beta chains retained. Records with the same CDR3 protein are collapsed into one entry carrying the most frequent genes and DNA. TCRdb's processing, not the study's, gives the V and J calls here. The sample records about 840,000 distinct CDR3 sequences, about 38% of which are singletons. About 9% of the sample is in the top ten clones.

The full study reports these points: Most expanded thyroid clonotypes (frequency above 0.001) were also found in blood, which suggests that blood repertoires may mirror thyroid immune responses. A 13 V-J signature model separated ophthalmopathy from stable hyperthyroidism, with just over 85% sensitivity and 81.08% specificity in cross-validation and 80%/75% in testing. In validation, the model predicted progression to ophthalmopathy with over 60% sensitivity and 72% to 85% specificity, a median of about 6.7 months before onset. Sample size was not statistically predetermined, and blinding of investigators to group allocation was not performed.

The V and J genes are TRBV2 and TRBJ2-7; 8 nucleotides in the junction match TRBD2. This clonotype was obtained from a man younger than 35 with Graves' hyperthyroidism. The sample consisted of blood. The CDR3 loop reads CASSVGSGSHEQYF. The bases read TGTGCCAGCAGTGTCGGAAGCGGGAGTCACGAGCAGTACTTC.